Following are 19 T cell receptor beta chains from one sample sequenced in a study of T-cell memory formation after mild COVID-19. MiXCR, applied by TCRdb to the 5' RACE reads, yields one record per CDR3 protein. The sample holds 550,000 to 650,000 distinct CDR3 sequences, 15% to 20% seen once. Material: PBMCs or a T cell subset sorted from them (not recorded which). The source is an adult woman who had mild COVID-19 (a few samples of this study predate the infection). Cell type and time point are not known.

This clonotype has at least ten counts. This chain uses TRBV4-2 with TRBJ2-5, with D possibly matching TRBD2 (6 bases). Germline V gene lookup returns CDR1 LGHNA and CDR2 YNFKEQ. The CDR3 has 13 residues. V was pared by 1 base and J by 5 bases, with 8 bases between. The CDR3 region has the DNA TGTGCCAGCAGCCAAGTGGAGGGTGAGACCCAGTACTTC. Its protein is CASSQVEGETQYF.

This clonotype occurred a few times. V and J are TRBV7-8 and TRBJ1-6; 8 bases match TRBD1. This CDR3 spans 14 amino acids. Per germline, CDR1 SGHVS and CDR2 FQNEAQ. V was pared by 5 bases and J by 12 bases, with 9 bases of the junction left unmatched. The CDR3 nucleotides read TGTGCCAGCAGCCCTGTGGCAGGGGGCGGACCCCTCCACTTT. Its translation is CASSPVAGGGPLHF.

This chain joins TRBV5-1 and TRBJ2-1; maybe TRBD2 (6 bases). Germline-derived CDR1 and CDR2 are SGHRS and YFSETQ. This CDR3 is built from 15 residues. V was clipped by 4 bases and J by 0 bases, with 11 bases between them. The CDR3 DNA reads TGCGCCAGCAGCGGAGATAGCGGCTCCTACAATGAGCAGTTCTTC. This gives the protein CASSGDSGSYNEQFF.

This clonotype turned up a few times. The chain joins TRBV24-1 to TRBJ1-2; 8 bases align to TRBD1. Germline trimming cut 7 bases from V and 4 bases from J; bases unmatched to any gene: 4. CDR3 size: 13 residues. Germline loops: CDR1 KGHDR, CDR2 SFDVKD. CDR3 sequence: CATSSGQGYGYTF. The CDR3 nucleotides read TGTGCCACCAGCTCCGGACAGGGCTATGGCTACACCTTC.

This clonotype turned up a few times. This chain connects TRBV20-1 to TRBJ2-7; unclear D gene. From germline, CDR1 is DFQATT and CDR2 SNEGSKA (reference sequence). The CDR3 is 14 amino acids. V was pared by 3 bases and J by 2 bases, with 14 bases between. This CDR3 reads CSASARNQPYEQYF. The DNA of the CDR3 is TGCAGTGCTAGCGCCCGGAACCAGCCCTACGAGCAGTACTTC.

The rearrangement links TRBV24-1 to TRBJ2-5, with 12 bases fitting TRBD2. J was trimmed by 13 bases and V by 2 bases; bases with no gene match: 4. The CDR3 sequence is 13 residues long. From germline, CDR1 is KGHDR and CDR2 SFDVKD. The CDR3 nucleotides are TGTGCCACCAGTGATTCACTAGCGGGAGGTCTGTACTTC. It encodes CATSDSLAGGLYF.

The J gene is TRBJ2-5, the V gene TRBV6-2 or TRBV6-3; D unresolved. Between the trimmed V and J ends, which lost 8 bases and 4 bases, there was a span of 20 bases. The CDR3 covers 15 residues. Germline V gene lookup returns CDR1 MNHEY and CDR2 SVGEGT. The CDR3 protein is CASQKLGSILETQYF. In nucleotides, the CDR3 is TGTGCCAGCCAGAAACTGGGGTCCATTTTAGAGACCCAGTACTTC.

The chain has TRBV5-1 and TRBJ2-2; 9 bases fit TRBD1. The CDR3 runs to 15 residues. J gave up 5 bases and V 4 bases, and 6 bases lay outside the gene matches. CDR1 is SGHRS, CDR2 YFSETQ, per germline. CDR3 in DNA: TGCGCCAGCAGCCTGACAGGGGGGATAACCGGGGAGCTGTTTTTT. This sequence encodes CASSLTGGITGELFF.

This clonotype was seen a handful of times. J is TRBJ1-5 and V is TRBV7-9; tentatively, D is TRBD1 (5 bases). This CDR3 is 14 amino acids long. Between the trimmed V and J ends, which lost 5 bases and 5 bases, there was a span of 13 bases. The germline gives CDR1 SEHNR, CDR2 FQNEAQ (reference sequence). CDR3 sequence: CASSLPQGDQPQHF. The CDR3 DNA is TGTGCCAGCAGCCTACCCCAGGGTGATCAGCCCCAGCATTTT.

This sequence joins TRBV7-9 and TRBJ2-3; no clear D. From germline, CDR1 is SEHNR and CDR2 FQNEAQ (reference sequence). Trimming stripped 5 bases from V and 0 bases from J, with 9 bases between. The CDR3 has 14 amino acids. CDR3 loop: CASSVDQSTDTQYF. DNA of the CDR3: TGTGCCAGCAGCGTAGACCAAAGCACAGATACGCAGTATTTT.

The CDR3 loop reads CASSGLTPNTGELFF. For the CDR3, the DNA is TGTGCCAGCAGTGGGTTAACACCCAACACCGGGGAGCTGTTTTTT. V usage is TRBV2 and J usage is TRBJ2-2; no clear D. This CDR3 contains 15 residues. Trimming cost V 4 bases and J 2 bases, with 11 bases left between them. Looked up from germline, CDR1 is SNHLY and CDR2 is FYNNEI.

CDR3 residues: CASSVGPETRTYEQYF. The CDR3 DNA is TGTGCCAGCAGCGTCGGTCCGGAGACGAGAACCTACGAGCAGTACTTC. The chain couples TRBV9 to TRBJ2-7; D ambiguous. The CDR3 extends over 16 amino acids. Germline CDR1 and CDR2: SGDLS and YYNGEE. V dropped 2 bases and J dropped 2 bases, with 17 bases sitting between them.

A few counts support this clonotype. The chain carries TRBV3-1 and TRBJ2-5; a weak D match, TRBD2 (6 bases). The CDR3 runs 16 residues. Germline values: CDR1 LGHDT, CDR2 YNNKEL (reference sequence). The ends were cut back, 4 bases at V and 5 bases at J, with 20 bases in the middle. The CDR3 DNA reads TGTGCCAGCAGCCCAAGATGGGGGGTTCAACTGGAGACCCAGTACTTC. Translated, it gives CASSPRWGVQLETQYF.

The chain couples TRBV15 to TRBJ2-3; 8 bases map to TRBD2. V was pared by 5 bases and J by 2 bases, with 9 bases of the junction left unmatched. The CDR3 runs to 16 residues. Germline V lookup: CDR1 LNHNV, CDR2 YYDKDF (reference sequence). CDR3 DNA sequence: TGTGCCACCAGCTATCGGACTAGCAAACTCACAGATACGCAGTATTTT. As protein: CATSYRTSKLTDTQYF.

The gene calls are TRBV27 and TRBJ2-3; maybe TRBD2 (5 bases). The CDR3 consists of 16 residues. From germline, CDR1 is MNHEY and CDR2 SMNVEV (reference sequence). Trimming removed 9 bases from V and 3 bases from J, with 22 bases in between. In DNA form, the CDR3 reads TGTGCCAGTTGTCGACTACCCTCTCTGGAGACAGATACGCAGTATTTT. It is translated as CASCRLPSLETDTQYF.

This clonotype was counted only a few times. The chain recombines TRBV19 with TRBJ1-1; unclear D gene. The CDR3 length is 12 residues. In germline, CDR1 is LNHDA, CDR2 SQIVND (reference sequence). The V end was cut by 8 bases, the J end by 7 bases, with 14 bases between. The CDR3 spells CASQHRNGEAFF. The CDR3 coding sequence is TGTGCCAGTCAGCACCGCAACGGTGAAGCTTTCTTT. Drawing the rest from reference TRBV19 and TRBJ1-1, the complete variable domain is DGGITQSPKYLFRKEGQNVTLSCEQNLNHDAMYWYRQDPGQGLRLIYYSQIVNDFQKGDIAEGYSVSREKKESFPLTVTSAQKNPTAFYLCASQHRNGEAFFGQGTRLTVV.

The genes are TRBV6-6 and TRBJ2-2; TRBD2 agrees at 12 bases. Germline trimming cut 6 bases from V and 3 bases from J; bases unmatched to any gene: 5. Looked up from germline, CDR1 is MNHNY and CDR2 is SVGAGI (reference sequence). This CDR3 spans 16 amino acids. In DNA form, the CDR3 reads TGTGCCAGCAGAGGACTAGCGGGAAGACACACCGGGGAGCTGTTTTTT. Its translation is CASRGLAGRHTGELFF.

The table lists this clonotype with many counts. The chain combines TRBV5-1 with TRBJ2-2; maybe TRBD1 (5 bases). The CDR3 is 14 amino acids. Trimming took 3 bases from V and 5 from J, leaving 11 bases between them. CDR1 and CDR2 from the germline V gene are SGHRS and YFSETQ. The CDR3 nucleotides read TGCGCCAGCAGCTCGCCGCAGGGTACCGGGGAGCTGTTTTTT. Its protein is CASSSPQGTGELFF.

The chain has TRBV2 and TRBJ1-5; 7 positions agree with TRBD1. From germline, CDR1 is SNHLY and CDR2 FYNNEI. This CDR3 contains 18 residues. V shed 2 bases, J shed 5 bases, and the junction held 15 bases outside the gene matches. Here the CDR3 DNA reads TGTGCCAGCAGTGAATCCGTGGGGCAGGGGGTAGAGGATCAGCCCCAGCATTTT. Translated: CASSESVGQGVEDQPQHF.